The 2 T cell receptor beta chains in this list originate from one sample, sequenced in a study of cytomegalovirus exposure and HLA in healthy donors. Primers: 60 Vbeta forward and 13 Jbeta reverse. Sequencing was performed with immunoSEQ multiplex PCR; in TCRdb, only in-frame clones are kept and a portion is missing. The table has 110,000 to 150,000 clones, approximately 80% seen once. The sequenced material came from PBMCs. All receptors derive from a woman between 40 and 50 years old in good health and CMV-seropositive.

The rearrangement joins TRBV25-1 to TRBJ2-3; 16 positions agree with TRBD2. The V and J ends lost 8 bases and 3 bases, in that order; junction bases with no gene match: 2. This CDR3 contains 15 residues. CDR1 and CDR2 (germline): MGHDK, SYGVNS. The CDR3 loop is CASGGLAGGTDTQYF. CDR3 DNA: TGTGCCAGCGGGGGACTAGCGGGAGGGACAGATACGCAGTATTTT. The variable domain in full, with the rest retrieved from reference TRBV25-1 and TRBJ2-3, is EADIYQTPRYLVIGTGKKITLECSQTMGHDKMYWYQQDPGMELHLIHYSYGVNSTEKGDLSSESTVSRIRTEHFPLTLESARPSHTSQYLCASGGLAGGTDTQYFGPGTRLTVL.

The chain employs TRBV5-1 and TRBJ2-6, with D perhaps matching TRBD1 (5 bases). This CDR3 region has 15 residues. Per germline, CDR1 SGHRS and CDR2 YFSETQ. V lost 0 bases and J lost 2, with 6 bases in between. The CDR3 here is CASSLVTAGANVLTF. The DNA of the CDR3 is TGCGCCAGCAGCTTGGTGACAGCTGGGGCCAACGTCCTGACTTTC. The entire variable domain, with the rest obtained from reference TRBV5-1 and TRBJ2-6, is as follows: KAGVTQTPRYLIKTRGQQVTLSCSPISGHRSVSWYQQTPGQGLQFLFEYFSETQRNKGNFPGRFSGRQFSNSRSEMNVSTLELGDSALYLCASSLVTAGANVLTFGAGSRLTVL.